Each of the 14 T cell receptor beta chains below was sequenced from the same sample in a study of blood T cell repertoires in COVID-19. Assay used: immunoSEQ multiplex PCR; TCRdb lists only in-frame clones, some missing. The top ten hold 2.1% of the sample, which has approximately 110,000 clones, 92% seen once. The source material was peripheral blood. These receptors were obtained from a man over 45 with COVID-19, enrolled during active disease.

The V call is TRBV19, the J call TRBJ1-5; 9 nucleotides align to TRBD1. The CDR3 is 15 amino acids. Looked up from germline, CDR1 is LNHDA and CDR2 is SQIVND (reference sequence). The ends lost 7 bases at V and 3 bases at J; junction bases unmatched: 7. The CDR3 DNA sequence: TGTGCCAGTATCTCCCGGGACAGGGACAATCAGCCCCAGCATTTT. It codes for CASISRDRDNQPQHF.

This chain uses TRBV15 with TRBJ2-7, with D possibly TRBD1 on 6 matching bases. The CDR3 spans 15 residues. Trimming took off 3 bases at V and 3 bases at J, with 15 bases between the two ends. Per germline, CDR1 LNHNV and CDR2 YYDKDF (reference sequence). DNA for the CDR3: TGTGCCACCAGCAGGCCGGGACAATCCGGCTACGAGCAGTACTTC. This sequence encodes CATSRPGQSGYEQYF.

The CDR3 bases are TGTGCCAGCAGCCGACTAGCGGGAGGGGAAGGTACGCAGTATTTT. Amino acid sequence: CASSRLAGGEGTQYF. The chain employs TRBV7-9 and TRBJ2-3; TRBD2 matches 14 bases. In germline, CDR1 is SEHNR, CDR2 FQNEAQ (reference sequence). The CDR3 has 15 residues. The V gene end was trimmed by 5 bases and the J gene end by 8 bases; junction bases not matched to a gene: 6.

CDR3 nucleotide sequence: TGTGCCAGCAGTCGACGGACAGAACATAATTCACCCCTCCACTTT. Protein product: CASSRRTEHNSPLHF. This rearrangement joins TRBV6-2 or TRBV6-3 to TRBJ1-6, with a possible D match to TRBD1 (6 bases). The CDR3 runs 15 residues. Per the germline V gene, CDR1 is MNHEY and CDR2 is SVGEGT. The V end lost 5 bases, the J end lost 5 bases, and 13 bases lay between the germline ends.

V gene TRBV12-3 or TRBV12-4 combines with J gene TRBJ1-2; maybe TRBD1 (6 bases). The V and J ends lost 7 bases and 7 bases respectively, with 16 bases between them. The CDR3 is 13 amino acids. CDR3 amino acids: CASTSDRLLGYTF. The CDR3 region has the DNA TGTGCCAGCACATCAGACAGGTTACTTGGCTACACCTTC.

The chain has TRBV4-2 and TRBJ1-3; the D gene is possibly TRBD1 (5 bases). The CDR3 has 17 amino acids. Germline loops: CDR1 LGHNA, CDR2 YNFKEQ. Trimming shortened V by 2 bases and J by 0 bases, and 14 bases separated the two germline ends. The CDR3 sequence: CASSQNWGLDSGNTIYF. CDR3 nucleotide sequence: TGTGCCAGCAGCCAAAATTGGGGCCTCGACTCTGGAAACACCATATATTTT.

This clone appeared a single time. The V call is TRBV7-2, the J call TRBJ2-7, with D possibly being TRBD2 (6 bases). Germline CDR1 SGHTA, CDR2 FQGNSA. Deletions cut 0 bases from V and 2 bases from J, with 14 bases between. The CDR3 is made up of 16 amino acids. CDR3 residues: CASSLASSGSPYEQYF. Written as DNA, the CDR3 is TGTGCCAGCAGCTTAGCATCGAGCGGGTCTCCCTACGAGCAGTACTTC.

This chain links TRBV6-6 with TRBJ2-7; 11 bases match TRBD2. Germline values: CDR1 MNHNY, CDR2 SVGAGI (reference sequence). Trimming took 6 bases from V and 3 from J; bases not matched to a gene: 7. This CDR3 is 15 amino acids long. This chain's CDR3 is CASRLTSGALYEQYF. DNA of the CDR3: TGTGCCAGCAGGTTGACTAGCGGGGCTCTCTACGAGCAGTACTTC.

V usage is TRBV7-6 and J usage is TRBJ2-3; D is perhaps TRBD1 (7 bases). The V end lost 2 bases, the J end lost 3 bases, and 15 bases lay between the germline ends. This CDR3 has 16 amino acids. Germline CDR1 is SGHVS and CDR2 is FNYEAQ. The CDR3 reads CASSLWGRGRTDTQYF. CDR3 nucleotides: TGTGCCAGCAGCTTATGGGGCAGGGGGAGGACAGATACGCAGTATTTT.

The gene calls are TRBV6-5 and TRBJ2-3; a weak D match, TRBD2 (6 bases). The CDR3 sequence is 16 residues long. Germline loops: CDR1 MNHEY, CDR2 SVGAGI. The ends were cut back, 4 bases at V and 2 bases at J, with 16 bases in the middle. In DNA form, the CDR3 reads TGTGCCAGCAGTTTACTCGGGACTCTCGACACAGATACGCAGTATTTT. It yields the protein CASSLLGTLDTDTQYF.

The V call is TRBV24-1, the J call TRBJ2-1, with TRBD2 identical over 14 bases. CDR1 is KGHDR and CDR2 is SFDVKD in the germline V gene. CDR3 length: 17 residues. V trimming: 3 bases; J trimming: 8 bases; junction bases outside the gene matches: 8. CDR3 in DNA: TGTGCCACCAGTGATGGGACTAGCGGGAGATTTAGCGATGAGCAGTTCTTC. This translates into CATSDGTSGRFSDEQFF.

The J gene is TRBJ2-7, the V gene TRBV9; 8 bases fit TRBD2. The CDR3 runs to 15 residues. V trimming: 0 bases; J trimming: 0 bases; junction bases outside the gene matches: 2. Germline V CDR1 and CDR2: SGDLS, YYNGEE. This CDR3 is CASSVDGRASYEQYV. The CDR3 bases are TGTGCCAGCAGCGTAGACGGGAGGGCCTCCTACGAGCAGTACGTC.

This rearrangement joins TRBV4-1 to TRBJ1-5; TRBD1 matches at 10 bases. The germline V gene encodes CDR1 MGHRA and CDR2 YSYEKL. CDR3 length: 15 amino acids. V trimming: 0 bases; J trimming: 7 bases; junction bases outside the gene matches: 3. The CDR3 region has the DNA TGCGCCAGCAGCCAAGAAGGGACAGGGGTACAGCCCCAGCATTTT. It is translated as CASSQEGTGVQPQHF.

The V and J genes are TRBV5-1 and TRBJ2-1; 12 nucleotides match TRBD2. The J segment lost 5 bases and the V segment lost 5 bases, leaving 14 bases of the junction unmatched. The CDR3 covers 18 residues. Germline V gene data show CDR1 as SGHRS and CDR2 as YFSETQ. In DNA, the CDR3 is TGCGCCAGCAGTTTTCCAACCCAACTAGCGGGAGGACACAATGAGCAGTTCTTC. Its protein product is CASSFPTQLAGGHNEQFF.